In its sample, the clone carrying this TCR beta chain was seen a few times. The ends were cut back, 4 bases at V and 2 bases at J, with 6 bases in the middle. CDR3 length: 12 residues. CDR1 is MNHEY, CDR2 SVGAGI, per germline. The assay was immunoSEQ multiplex PCR, and TCRdb's table has in-frame clones only and misses some. The table lists roughly 500,000 clones, roughly 89% of them singletons. This sample is drawn from a study of Ad26.COV2.S vaccination and SARS-CoV-2 variants. As for treatment: 15 to 20 received Ad26.COV2.S at low or high dose, single or two shots; 5 received placebo; per-sample allocation not given. The investigators took samples on day 63 after the first vaccine or placebo injection.

The chain has TRBV6-5 and TRBJ2-7, with D hard to call. The clonotype originates from a person aged 18 to 59 who received the Ad26.COV2.S COVID-19 vaccine or a placebo. Sample: peripheral blood, taken in a trial of Ad26.COV2.S vaccine versus placebo. The CDR3 reads CASSSLPYEQYF. CDR3 bases: TGTGCCAGCAGTTCGCTCCCCTACGAGCAGTACTTC.